This is a list of T cell receptor beta chains from one sample in a study of cytomegalovirus exposure and HLA in healthy donors. The table came from immunoSEQ multiplex PCR; TCRdb's copy has only in-frame clones and leaves some out. There are approximately 74,000 clones in the sample; approximately 80% occur only once, and 2.5% to 3.5% lies in the top ten. Sequenced material: PBMCs. The receptors shown here come from a woman between 25 and 40 years old in good health and CMV-seronegative. CDR3s include the opening cysteine and the closing phenylalanine or tryptophan. The order of the fields is J gene, V gene, CDR3 protein.

.	TRBV9	CASSVATRAAYNEQFF
TRBJ1-1	TRBV4-1	CASSPTSLNTEAFF
TRBJ1-1	TRBV6-6	CASSSGGGTEAFF
TRBJ1-2	TRBV7-2	CASSSNRGRGYTF
TRBJ1-2	TRBV6-4	CASSNSTGTGYTF
TRBJ2-7	TRBV7-2	CASSPGTGNYEQYF
TRBJ2-1	TRBV6-1	CASSELVGSSYNEQFF
TRBJ2-1	TRBV2	CASSLLSSYNEQFF
TRBJ1-1	TRBV7-9	CSSSSEGIMNTEAFF
TRBJ1-2	TRBV14	CASSAGRTYGYTF
TRBJ1-1	TRBV7-2	CASSLAVQSVAFF
TRBJ1-1	TRBV27	CASSFTIGAREAFF
TRBJ2-1	TRBV27	CASSYSGQREQFF
TRBJ2-5	TRBV5-4	CASSSRELAEETQYF
TRBJ1-2	TRBV28	CASSLGLYGYTF
TRBJ1-5	TRBV9	CASSSRGNQPQHF
TRBJ2-7	TRBV6-1	CASSENRGFYEQYF